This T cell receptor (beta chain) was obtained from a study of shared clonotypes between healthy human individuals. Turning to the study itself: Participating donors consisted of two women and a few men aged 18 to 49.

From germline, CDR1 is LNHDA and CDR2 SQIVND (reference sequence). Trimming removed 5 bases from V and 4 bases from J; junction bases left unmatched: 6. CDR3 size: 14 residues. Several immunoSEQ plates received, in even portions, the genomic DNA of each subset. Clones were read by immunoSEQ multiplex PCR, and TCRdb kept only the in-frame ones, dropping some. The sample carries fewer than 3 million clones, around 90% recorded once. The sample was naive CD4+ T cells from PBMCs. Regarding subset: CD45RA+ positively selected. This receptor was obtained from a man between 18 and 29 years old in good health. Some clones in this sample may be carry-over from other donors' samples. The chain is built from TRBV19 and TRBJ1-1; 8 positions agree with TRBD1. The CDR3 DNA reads TGTGCCAGTAGTGGAAGCAGGGGGCGCACTGAAGCTTTCTTT. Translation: CASSGSRGRTEAFF. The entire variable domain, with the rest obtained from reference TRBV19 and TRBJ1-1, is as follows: DGGITQSPKYLFRKEGQNVTLSCEQNLNHDAMYWYRQDPGQGLRLIYYSQIVNDFQKGDIAEGYSVSREKKESFPLTVTSAQKNPTAFYLCASSGSRGRTEAFFGQGTRLTVV.